This T cell receptor beta chain was sequenced in a study of T-cell memory formation after mild COVID-19. TCRdb used MiXCR to reprocess the 5' RACE reads, holding one entry per CDR3 protein. The repertoire has hundreds of thousands of distinct CDR3 sequences, about a fifth of them found once; the top ten carry approximately 8.4%. The V and J ends lost 5 bases and 1 base respectively, with 15 bases between them. The length of the CDR3 is 16 residues. The sequenced sample consisted of PBMCs or a T cell subset sorted from them (not recorded which). This receptor was identified in an adult woman who had mild COVID-19 (a few samples of this study predate the infection). Cell type and time point are not known. This sequence joins TRBV12-3 or TRBV12-4 and TRBJ2-1, with D possibly being TRBD1 (5 bases). CDR3 region: CASSRQGRGSYNEQFF. The CDR3 DNA follows: TGTGCCAGCAGTCGTCAGGGTAGAGGATCCTACAATGAGCAGTTCTTC.